This TCR beta chain was identified in a study of control samples from healthy donors and cancer patients. V lost 0 bases and J lost 4; bases outside the gene matches: 2. Germline CDR1 and CDR2: SGHRS and YFSETQ. This CDR3 is built from 16 residues. Here immunoSEQ multiplex PCR was the method, and the copy in TCRdb shows in-frame clones only, minus some. The table includes 50,000 or so clones, roughly 96% detected once. This chain joins TRBV5-1 and TRBJ2-3; 13 bases align to TRBD2. The sequence came from a man aged 25-45 years in good health. The sequenced sample consisted of blood. This CDR3 reads CASSLVGTSGADTQYF. DNA of the CDR3: TGCGCCAGCAGCTTGGTCGGGACTAGCGGGGCAGATACGCAGTATTTT.